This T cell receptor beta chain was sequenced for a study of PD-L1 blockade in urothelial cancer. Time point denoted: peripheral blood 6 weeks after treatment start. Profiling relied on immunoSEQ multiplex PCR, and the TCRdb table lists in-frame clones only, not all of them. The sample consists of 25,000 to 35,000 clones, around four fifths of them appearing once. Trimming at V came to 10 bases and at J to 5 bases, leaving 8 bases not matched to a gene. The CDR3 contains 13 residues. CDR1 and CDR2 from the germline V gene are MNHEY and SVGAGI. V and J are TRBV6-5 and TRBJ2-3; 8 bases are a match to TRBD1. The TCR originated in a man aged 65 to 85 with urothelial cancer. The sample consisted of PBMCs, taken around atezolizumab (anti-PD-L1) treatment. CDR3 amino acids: CATTRGLEDTQYF. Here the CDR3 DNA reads TGTGCCACTACCAGGGGGCTCGAAGATACGCAGTATTTT.